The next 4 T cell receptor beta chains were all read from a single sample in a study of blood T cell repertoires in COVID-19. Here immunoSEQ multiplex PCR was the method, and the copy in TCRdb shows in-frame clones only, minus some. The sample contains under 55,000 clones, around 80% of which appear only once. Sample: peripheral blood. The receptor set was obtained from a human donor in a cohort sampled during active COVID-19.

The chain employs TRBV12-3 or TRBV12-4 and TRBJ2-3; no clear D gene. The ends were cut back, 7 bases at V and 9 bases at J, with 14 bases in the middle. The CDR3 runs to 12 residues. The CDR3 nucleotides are TGTGCCAGCAACCTTAACTTATTAACGCAGTATTTT. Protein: CASNLNLLTQYF.

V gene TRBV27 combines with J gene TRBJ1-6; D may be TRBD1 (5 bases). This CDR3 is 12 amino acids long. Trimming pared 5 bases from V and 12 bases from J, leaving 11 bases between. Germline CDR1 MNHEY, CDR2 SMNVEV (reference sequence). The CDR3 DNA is TGTGCCAGCAGTAGACAGCTCGGACCCCTCCACTTT. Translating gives CASSRQLGPLHF.

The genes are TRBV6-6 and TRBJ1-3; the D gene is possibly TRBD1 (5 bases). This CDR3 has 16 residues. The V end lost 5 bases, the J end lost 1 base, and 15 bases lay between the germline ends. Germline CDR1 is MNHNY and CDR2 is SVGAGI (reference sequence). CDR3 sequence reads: CASSPRGSLSGNTIYF. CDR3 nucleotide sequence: TGTGCCAGCAGTCCAAGGGGATCCCTTTCTGGAAACACCATATATTTT.

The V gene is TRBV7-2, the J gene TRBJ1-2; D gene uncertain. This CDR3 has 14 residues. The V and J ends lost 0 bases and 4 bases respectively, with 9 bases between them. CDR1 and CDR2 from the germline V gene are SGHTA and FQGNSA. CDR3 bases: TGTGCCAGCAGCTTAGCGGATCGAGGCTATGGCTACACCTTC. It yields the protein CASSLADRGYGYTF.